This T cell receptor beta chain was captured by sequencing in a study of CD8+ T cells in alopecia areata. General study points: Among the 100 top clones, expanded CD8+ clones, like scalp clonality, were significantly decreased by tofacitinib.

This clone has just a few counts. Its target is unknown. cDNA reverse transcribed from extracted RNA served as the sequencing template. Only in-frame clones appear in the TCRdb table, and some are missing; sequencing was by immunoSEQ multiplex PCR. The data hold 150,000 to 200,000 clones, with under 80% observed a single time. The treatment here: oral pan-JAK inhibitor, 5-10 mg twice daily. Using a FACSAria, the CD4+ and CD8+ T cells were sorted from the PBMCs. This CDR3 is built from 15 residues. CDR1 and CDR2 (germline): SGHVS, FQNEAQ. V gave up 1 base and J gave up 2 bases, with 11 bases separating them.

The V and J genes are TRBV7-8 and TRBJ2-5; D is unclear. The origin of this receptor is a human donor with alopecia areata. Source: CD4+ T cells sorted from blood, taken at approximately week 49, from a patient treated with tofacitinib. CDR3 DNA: TGTGCCAGCAGCTTAGACTTCAAACTGCAAGAGACCCAGTACTTC. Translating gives CASSLDFKLQETQYF.